This TCR beta chain was identified in a study of T cells in Graves' hyperthyroidism and ophthalmopathy. The source material, RNA transcripts, was used to amplify TCR beta CDR3 regions. With the HTBI primer set, the TCR CDR3 went through a first round of RT-PCR. TCRdb analysed the multiplex PCR reads with MiXCR anew, one entry per CDR3 protein. The sample carries 600,000 to 700,000 distinct CDR3 sequences, 45% recorded once. Findings and caveats of the study: Using 13 V-J features, a model discriminated ophthalmopathy from stable hyperthyroidism.

Turning to this clonotype: Its antigen is still unknown.

Deletions cut 9 bases from V and 8 bases from J, with 16 bases between. The CDR3 contains 12 residues. Germline V lookup: CDR1 SEHNR, CDR2 FQNEAQ (reference sequence). The chain couples TRBV7-9 to TRBJ1-2; D is unresolved. Material: peripheral blood or thyroid tissue (not recorded which). The receptor was derived from an adult man with Graves' disease, either hyperthyroidism or ophthalmopathy (not recorded which). The CDR3 protein is CARERALSGYTF. In DNA, the CDR3 is TGTGCCAGGGAACGGGCGTTATCGGGCTACACCTTC.